Reported below is one T cell receptor (beta chain). A few counts support this clonotype. The antigen it recognizes is unknown. The input lacks base qualities; no much larger clone sits a single base away. Libraries of naive CD8 T cells were built from about 20,000 to 1,000,000 sorted cells, with 10%, 30% or 50% of the purified RNA used. Naive CD8 T cells were FACS-sorted as CD8+CD4-CCR7+CD45RA+ on a BD FACSAria II into RLT Plus buffer. To test detection sensitivity, Jurkat RNA equivalent to roughly nine TCR copies was spiked into samples of roughly 17,000-1,000,000 naive CD8 T cells. Enrichment of CD8 T cells was performed with RosetteSep CD8+ T Cell Enrichment Cocktail and Ficoll-Paque, after which ACK red cell lysis was carried out. The source of the sample is a study of molecular identifiers for immune sequencing clone quantification (dated by TCRdb to the late 2010s). For the wider study: For a replicate experiment, RNA from roughly 20,000 or 100,000 naive CD8 T cells was divided into five aliquots, and four of the five aliquots were sequenced. This methods study used CD8 T cells to benchmark TCR RNA copy counting and molecular-identifier clustering-based TCR repertoire sequencing (MIDCIRS). Broad study findings and their caveats: The naive libraries included spiked-in Jurkat TCR RNA (10 copies' worth), and this RNA is not part of the donor repertoire. When barcode sub-clustering was left out, chimeric consensus sequences inflated TCR diversity, with chimeras reaching as high as 47%. A single cell's worth of spiked-in Jurkat TCR RNA was reported detectable even among 850,000 to 1,000,000 naive CD8 T cells. Highly expanded clone sizes could be underestimated because identical TCR molecules may share a barcode. Clones above 20 RNA copies held over 97% of molecules in CMV-specific effector cells but under 1% in naive cells. Modeling gave about three recovered TCR RNA copies per cell versus approximately 10 by digital PCR, implying approximately 30% capture efficiency.

The library was generated by PCR. Data came from a NextSeq 500. Bulk TCR libraries were generated as previously described, with the TCR primers listed in Table S5 used. The Qiagen AllPrep DNA/RNA kit was used to purify total RNA. Reads from multiple sequencing runs of the same library were pooled before analysis. The authors processed their data as follows. Only reads with exact TCR constant sequence were kept, trimmed to 150 nt, and grouped by their 12-nt molecular barcodes. Reads in each barcode group were sub-clustered using a 15% Levenshtein threshold, and a quality-weighted consensus sequence was built for each RNA molecule. Non-functional sequences were discarded, and so were lower-count sequences lying one edit away from another sequence. On the basis of fitting two negative binomial distributions, barcode sub-clusters with fewer than 20% of the maximum read count were discarded. TCRdb passed the public sequencing reads through fastp at Q25 and MiXCR, retaining productive beta sequences. Every distinct CDR3 protein forms one entry, paired with its most common genes and DNA. TCRdb's processing, not the authors', yielded these V and J calls. In all, the sample holds just over 95,000 distinct CDR3 sequences, and approximately 25% of those were seen once. The top ten constitute around 0.92% of the sample.

V loses 1 base, J loses 6 bases, and the germline ends lie 9 bases apart. Based on the germline V gene (reference sequence), the CDR1 and CDR2 sequences are DFQATT and SNEGSKA. The CDR3 runs 13 residues from the cysteine to the phenylalanine. Solely the CDR3 DNA is kept, with 39 bases framed from the first base. Sequencing input: naive CD8+ T cells from blood, with Jurkat cell RNA spiked in. The sample's cell subset or site label is to be understood as: FACS-sorted CD8+CD4-CCR7+CD45RA+ naive T cells. This sequence uses TRBV20-1 and TRBJ2-2; there is no confident call for the D gene. The source is a human donor in good health. Some libraries in this study had Jurkat cell RNA spiked in. The CDR3 region: CSARADPAGELFF. The nucleotide sequence is TGCAGTGCTAGAGCGGACCCTGCCGGGGAGCTGTTTTTT.